Sequencing of this T cell receptor (beta chain) was carried out in a study of blood T cell repertoires in COVID-19. In the study overall: Sites in the United States, Italy and Spain provided acute and convalescent COVID-19 samples.

Per the study methods: The assay estimated nucleated cells by amplifying reference gene primers. The repertoire was sequenced with immunoSEQ multiplex PCR; TCRdb's copy has only in-frame clones and lacks some. The V and J calls and clone size were taken over from that table, and D and trimming were inferred from the DNA. The sample consists of nearly 70,000 clones, roughly nine tenths of them appearing once. CDR3 length equals 14 residues. Trimming removed 5 bases from V and 7 bases from J, with 14 bases in between. Germline CDR1 is MDHEN and CDR2 is SYDVKM. Sequenced input: peripheral blood. V gene TRBV28 combines with J gene TRBJ1-4; unclear D gene. The sequence was obtained from a man between 40 and 49 years old with COVID-19, enrolled during active disease. The CDR3 sequence: CASSGESGLEKLFF. In DNA, the CDR3 is TGTGCCAGCAGTGGCGAGAGTGGGCTTGAAAAACTGTTTTTT.